This TCR beta chain derives from a study of shared clonotypes between healthy human individuals. The CDR3 has 14 residues. The V gene lost 2 bases and the J gene lost 1 base, with 5 bases spanning the gap. Germline lookup yields CDR1 MNHNY and CDR2 SVGAGI (reference sequence). Overall study results and limits: Owing to a small donor count, the genetic and exposure-history diversity represented was limited. Clonotypes not shared had lower generation probabilities than those common to all four donors.

On this clone itself: What it binds is not known.

Sequencing was at deep level. Clones were read by immunoSEQ multiplex PCR, and TCRdb kept only the in-frame ones, dropping some. The sample has 730,000 or so clones, 72% seen once. All participating donors were Caucasian adults from Nashville, Tennessee. Sequencing input: memory CD4+ T cells sorted from blood. Subset meaning: CD45RA-negative fraction. This TCR came from a woman aged 25 to 39 in good health. This chain connects TRBV6-6 to TRBJ2-2; D is unresolved. The CDR3 loop reads CASSYAENTGELFF. Here the CDR3 DNA reads TGTGCCAGCAGTTACGCGGAGAACACCGGGGAGCTGTTTTTT.